One sample yielded the 20 T cell receptor beta chains listed below, sequenced in a study of control samples from healthy donors and cancer patients. Only in-frame clones appear in the TCRdb table, and some are missing; sequencing was by immunoSEQ multiplex PCR. Here the sample spans about 150,000 clones, roughly 94% being singletons. The specimen was blood. The receptor set was obtained from a middle-aged man in good health.

The V call is TRBV27, the J call TRBJ2-3; TRBD2 matches at 11 bases. The J segment lost 5 bases and the V segment lost 5 bases, leaving 6 bases of the junction unmatched. Germline V gives CDR1 MNHEY, CDR2 SMNVEV (reference sequence). The CDR3 totals 15 residues. The DNA of the CDR3 is TGTGCCAGCAGTCGTAGCGGGGGGGCAGGAGATACGCAGTATTTT. This sequence encodes CASSRSGGAGDTQYF.

The J gene is TRBJ1-2, the V gene TRBV12-5, with 7 bases matching TRBD1. This CDR3 is built from 13 residues. Germline CDR1 reads LGHNT; CDR2 reads FRNRAP. V lost 7 bases, J lost 3 bases, and 5 bases stayed unmatched. The CDR3 DNA is TGTGCTAGTGCCCTAGGGACAGACTATGGCTACACCTTC. Amino acids: CASALGTDYGYTF.

The chain uses TRBV2 and TRBJ2-1; D possibly corresponds to TRBD2 (6 bases). CDR1 is SNHLY and CDR2 is FYNNEI in the germline V gene. This CDR3 has 15 amino acids. Trimming removed 5 bases from V and 2 bases from J, with 13 bases in between. CDR3 DNA sequence: TGTGCCAGCAGTCGGGGCGGGGTCACCTACAATGAGCAGTTCTTC. Amino acid sequence: CASSRGGVTYNEQFF.

A single count supports this clone. The chain employs TRBV7-2 and TRBJ2-1; TRBD2 matches at 12 bases. Trimming cost V 2 bases and J 12 bases; bases outside gene matches: 11. This CDR3 region has 16 residues. Germline V lookup: CDR1 SGHTA, CDR2 FQGNSA. This CDR3 reads CASSLRLAASGGGQFF. The CDR3 DNA reads as TGTGCCAGCAGCTTAAGGCTAGCGGCTAGCGGGGGGGGGCAGTTCTTC.

This chain links TRBV5-1 with TRBJ1-6; the match to TRBD1 covers 7 bases. With V trimmed by 4 bases and J by 5 bases, 3 bases remained unmatched. Per germline, CDR1 SGHRS and CDR2 YFSETQ. The CDR3 covers 14 residues. CDR3 loop: CASSPGTDNSPLHF. The CDR3 coding sequence is TGCGCCAGCAGCCCCGGGACAGATAATTCACCCCTCCACTTT.

The chain links TRBV29-1 to TRBJ1-1; the D is unclear. Germline loops: CDR1 SQVTM, CDR2 ANQGSEA. V was pared by 4 bases and J by 0 bases, with 3 bases between. There are 11 residues in the CDR3. CDR3 in amino acids: CSVGMNTEAFF. CDR3 in DNA: TGCAGCGTTGGCATGAACACTGAAGCTTTCTTT.

The V gene is TRBV10-3, the J gene TRBJ2-3; 9 bases map to TRBD2. Germline CDR1 and CDR2: ENHRY and SYGVKD. The CDR3 is 16 amino acids. V trimming: 0 bases; J trimming: 5 bases; junction bases outside the gene matches: 6. The CDR3 DNA sequence: TGTGCCATCAGTGAGTCGGGGAGCGGGGGGAGAGATACGCAGTATTTT. Translated: CAISESGSGGRDTQYF.

CDR3 region: CASGRDSQNQPQHF. CDR3 DNA sequence: TGTGCCAGCGGGAGGGACAGCCAAAATCAGCCCCAGCATTTT. This chain uses TRBV2 with TRBJ1-5; TRBD1 aligns across 7 bases. Germline V gene sequence: CDR1 SNHLY, CDR2 FYNNEI. V trimming: 8 bases; J trimming: 4 bases; junction bases outside the gene matches: 8. This CDR3 has 14 residues.

The rearrangement uses TRBV11-2 and TRBJ1-6, with 7 bases matching TRBD1. With V trimmed by 5 bases and J by 9 bases, 10 bases remained unmatched. The length of the CDR3 is 15 residues. Germline CDR1 is SGHAT and CDR2 is FQNNGV. In nucleotides, the CDR3 is TGTGCCAGCAGCCTACCAGGCAGGGGGATTTCACCCCTCCACTTT. Translated, it gives CASSLPGRGISPLHF.

The chain uses TRBV10-3 and TRBJ2-7; D gene uncertain. Germline V gene lookup returns CDR1 ENHRY and CDR2 SYGVKD. The CDR3 covers 15 residues. Trimming removed 0 bases from V and 6 bases from J, with 15 bases in between. The CDR3 spells CAISESNPPVGEQYF. The CDR3 coding sequence is TGTGCCATCAGTGAGTCGAATCCCCCGGTGGGCGAGCAGTACTTC.

V usage is TRBV9 and J usage is TRBJ2-6; D is possibly TRBD2 (6 bases). V was pared by 4 bases and J by 0 bases, with 14 bases between. Germline loops: CDR1 SGDLS, CDR2 YYNGEE. The CDR3 covers 17 residues. CDR3 loop: CASSPQPGASGANVLTF. DNA of the CDR3: TGTGCCAGCAGCCCCCAGCCGGGAGCCTCTGGGGCCAACGTCCTGACTTTC.

The chain is built from TRBV18 and TRBJ1-4, with 7 bases aligning to TRBD1. Germline CDR1 is KGHSH and CDR2 is LQKENI. V lost 3 bases to trimming and J lost 6 bases; unmatched junction nucleotides: 7. CDR3 length: 15 amino acids. The CDR3 loop is CASSPGTANYEKLFF. DNA of the CDR3: TGTGCCAGCTCACCGGGGACAGCAAACTATGAAAAACTGTTTTTT. Looking up the rest from reference TRBV18 and TRBJ1-4 gives the full variable domain: NAGVMQNPRHLVRRRGQEARLRCSPMKGHSHVYWYRQLPEEGLKFMVYLQKENIIDESGMPKERFSAEFPKEGPSILRIQQVVRGDSAAYFCASSPGTANYEKLFFGSGTQLSVL.

The chain uses TRBV15 and TRBJ1-1; 9 bases line up with TRBD1. J lost 6 bases, V lost 1 base, and 9 bases had no gene match. The CDR3 has 16 residues. CDR1 LNHNV and CDR2 YYDKDF come from the germline V gene (reference sequence). CDR3: CATSRGGTGSIAEAFF. DNA for the CDR3: TGTGCCACCAGCAGAGGGGGGACAGGGTCGATCGCTGAAGCTTTCTTT.

J is TRBJ1-5 and V is TRBV6-5, with unresolved D. Deletions cut 10 bases from V and 2 bases from J, with 9 bases between. Per the germline V gene, CDR1 is MNHEY and CDR2 is SVGAGI. The CDR3 runs 12 residues. The CDR3 DNA is TGTGCCACCGCTAGTCGCAATCAGCCCCAGCATTTT. Translating it yields CATASRNQPQHF.

The chain carries TRBV19 and TRBJ2-3, with TRBD1 identical over 7 bases. The CDR3 has 16 residues. J gave up 3 bases and V 6 bases, and 12 bases lay outside the gene matches. CDR1 is LNHDA and CDR2 is SQIVND in the germline V gene (reference sequence). The CDR3 coding sequence is TGTGCCAGTAGGCCCCGAGGGGGCGCAAATACAGATACGCAGTATTTT. Translation gives CASRPRGGANTDTQYF.

The rearrangement joins TRBV6-5 to TRBJ2-3; TRBD2 matches at 9 bases. The CDR3 spans 15 residues. The germline gives CDR1 MNHEY, CDR2 SVGAGI. The J segment lost 0 bases and the V segment lost 5 bases, leaving 3 bases of the junction unmatched. The CDR3 DNA sequence: TGTGCCAGCAGTCTCACTAGCGGGAGCACAGATACGCAGTATTTT. Its translation: CASSLTSGSTDTQYF.

This rearrangement joins TRBV5-1 to TRBJ1-4, with D possibly TRBD1 on 5 matching bases. The CDR3 contains 14 residues. Trimming took off 2 bases at V and 1 base at J, with 6 bases between the two ends. Per the germline V gene, CDR1 is SGHRS and CDR2 is YFSETQ. Here the CDR3 DNA reads TGCGCCAGCAGCTTTCAGGGAACTAATGAAAAACTGTTTTTT. Translation: CASSFQGTNEKLFF.

This sequence joins TRBV4-1 and TRBJ2-3, with 8 bases that match TRBD2. This CDR3 spans 15 amino acids. The V and J ends lost 1 base and 6 bases, in that order; junction bases with no gene match: 6. CDR1 and CDR2 from the germline V gene are MGHRA and YSYEKL. CDR3 coding DNA: TGCGCCAGCAGCCAAGCCCCGGGGGGGTGGGATACGCAGTATTTT. This codes for CASSQAPGGWDTQYF.

The CDR3 spells CASSLERGTEAFF. The CDR3 bases are TGTGCCAGCAGCTTAGAGAGGGGGACTGAAGCTTTCTTT. This chain links TRBV11-2 with TRBJ1-1; tentative D call: TRBD1 (6 bases). The CDR3 runs 13 residues. Germline CDR1 is SGHAT and CDR2 is FQNNGV. Trimming stripped 0 bases from V and 5 bases from J, with 7 bases between.

The chain employs TRBV10-3 and TRBJ1-5, with 7 bases matching TRBD1. Germline V gene lookup returns CDR1 ENHRY and CDR2 SYGVKD. The CDR3 contains 14 residues. V lost 3 bases, J lost 7 bases, and 6 bases stayed unmatched. The CDR3 sequence is CAISEGGVGQPQHF. CDR3 bases: TGTGCCATCAGTGAAGGGGGCGTAGGGCAGCCCCAGCATTTT.